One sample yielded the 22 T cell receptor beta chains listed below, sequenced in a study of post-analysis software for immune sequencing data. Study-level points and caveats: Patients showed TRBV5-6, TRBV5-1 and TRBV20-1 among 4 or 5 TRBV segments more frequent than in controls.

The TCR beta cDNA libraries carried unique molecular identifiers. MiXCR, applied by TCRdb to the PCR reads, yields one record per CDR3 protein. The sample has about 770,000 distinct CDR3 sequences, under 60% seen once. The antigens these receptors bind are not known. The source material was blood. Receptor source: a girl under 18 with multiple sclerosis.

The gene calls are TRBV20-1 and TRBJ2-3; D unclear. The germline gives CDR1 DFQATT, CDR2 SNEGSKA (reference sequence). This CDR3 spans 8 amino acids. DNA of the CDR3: TGCCAGGCTGATACGCAGTATTTT. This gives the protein CQADTQYF.

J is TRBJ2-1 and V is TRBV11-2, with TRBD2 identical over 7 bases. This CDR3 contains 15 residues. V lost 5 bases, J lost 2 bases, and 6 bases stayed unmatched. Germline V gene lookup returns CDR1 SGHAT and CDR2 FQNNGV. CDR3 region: CASSQLALTYNEQFF. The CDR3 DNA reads TGTGCCAGCAGCCAACTAGCGTTAACCTACAATGAGCAGTTCTTC.

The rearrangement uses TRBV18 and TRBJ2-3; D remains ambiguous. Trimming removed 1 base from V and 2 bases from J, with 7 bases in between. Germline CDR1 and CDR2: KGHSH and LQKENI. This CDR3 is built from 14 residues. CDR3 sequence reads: CASSPRSNTDTQYF. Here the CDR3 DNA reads TGTGCCAGCTCACCACGGAGTAACACAGATACGCAGTATTTT.

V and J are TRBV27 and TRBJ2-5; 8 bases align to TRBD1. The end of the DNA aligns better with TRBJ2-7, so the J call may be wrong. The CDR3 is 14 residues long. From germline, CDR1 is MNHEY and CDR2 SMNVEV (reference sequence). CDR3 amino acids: CASSRTGSIYEQYF. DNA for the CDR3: TGTGCCAGCAGTCGGACAGGGAGCATCTACGAGCAGTACTTC.

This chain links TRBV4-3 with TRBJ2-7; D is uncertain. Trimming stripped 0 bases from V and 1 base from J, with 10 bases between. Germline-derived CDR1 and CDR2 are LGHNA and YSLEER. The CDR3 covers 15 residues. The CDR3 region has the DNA TGCGCCAGCAGCCAAGACCCCGTGGGGTCCTACGAGCAGTACTTC. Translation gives CASSQDPVGSYEQYF.

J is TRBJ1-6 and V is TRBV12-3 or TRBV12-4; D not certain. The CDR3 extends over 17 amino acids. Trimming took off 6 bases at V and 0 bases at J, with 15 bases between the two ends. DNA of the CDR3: TGTGCCAGCAGCAACCAGAATCTTGGCTCCTATAATTCACCCCTCCACTTT. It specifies CASSNQNLGSYNSPLHF.

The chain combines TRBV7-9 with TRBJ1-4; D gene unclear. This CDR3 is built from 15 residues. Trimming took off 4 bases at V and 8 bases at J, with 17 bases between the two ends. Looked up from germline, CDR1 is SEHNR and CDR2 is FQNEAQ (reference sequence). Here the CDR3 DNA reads TGTGCCAGCAGCTCACTTCAAGGCAGGTGGGAAAAACTGTTTTTT. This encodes CASSSLQGRWEKLFF.

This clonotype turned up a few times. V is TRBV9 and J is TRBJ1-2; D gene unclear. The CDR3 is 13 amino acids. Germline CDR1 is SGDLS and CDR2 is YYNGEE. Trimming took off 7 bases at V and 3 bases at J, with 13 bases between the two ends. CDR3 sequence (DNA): TGTGCCAGCGGTGGGCAGTTCTACTATGGCTACACCTTC. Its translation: CASGGQFYYGYTF.

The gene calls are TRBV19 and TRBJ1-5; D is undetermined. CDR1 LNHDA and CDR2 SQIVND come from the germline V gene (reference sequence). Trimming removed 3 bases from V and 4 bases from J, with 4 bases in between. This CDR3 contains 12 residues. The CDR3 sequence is CASSIGNQPQHF. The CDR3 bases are TGTGCCAGTAGTATCGGGAATCAGCCCCAGCATTTT.

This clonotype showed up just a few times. The DNA of the CDR3 is TGCGCCAGCTCGTGGGGTTTACAGGGGACAAAGGAAAAACTGTTTTTT. Translated, it gives CASSWGLQGTKEKLFF. The chain has TRBV5-1 and TRBJ1-4, with 7 bases that match TRBD1. V was pared by 7 bases and J by 8 bases, with 17 bases of the junction left unmatched. This CDR3 is 16 amino acids long. Germline V gene data show CDR1 as SGHRS and CDR2 as YFSETQ. The whole variable domain, remainder taken from reference TRBV5-1 and TRBJ1-4, is KAGVTQTPRYLIKTRGQQVTLSCSPISGHRSVSWYQQTPGQGLQFLFEYFSETQRNKGNFPGRFSGRQFSNSRSEMNVSTLELGDSALYLCASSWGLQGTKEKLFFGSGTQLSVL.

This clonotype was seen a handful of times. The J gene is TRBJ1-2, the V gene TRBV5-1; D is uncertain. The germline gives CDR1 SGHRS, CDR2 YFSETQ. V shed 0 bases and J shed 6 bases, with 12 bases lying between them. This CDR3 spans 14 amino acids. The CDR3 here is CASSLDGRGDGYTF. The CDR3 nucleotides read TGCGCCAGCAGCTTGGACGGACGGGGTGATGGCTACACCTTC.

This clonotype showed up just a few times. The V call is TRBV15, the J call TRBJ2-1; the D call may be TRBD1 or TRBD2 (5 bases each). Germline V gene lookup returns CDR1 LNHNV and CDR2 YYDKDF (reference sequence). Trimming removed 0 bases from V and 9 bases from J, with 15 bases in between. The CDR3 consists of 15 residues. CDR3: CATSRDGTKRGEQFF. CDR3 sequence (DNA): TGTGCCACCAGCAGAGACGGGACCAAAAGGGGTGAGCAGTTCTTC. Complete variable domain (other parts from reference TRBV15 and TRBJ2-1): DAMVIQNPRYQVTQFGKPVTLSCSQTLNHNVMYWYQQKSSQAPKLLFHYYDKDFNNEADTPDNFQSRRPNTSFCFLDIRSPGLGDTAMYLCATSRDGTKRGEQFFGPGTRLTVL.

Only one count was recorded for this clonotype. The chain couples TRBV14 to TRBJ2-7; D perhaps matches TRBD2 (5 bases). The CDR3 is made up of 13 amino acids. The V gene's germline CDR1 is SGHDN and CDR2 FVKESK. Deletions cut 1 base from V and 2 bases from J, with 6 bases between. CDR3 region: CASSQAGAYEQYF. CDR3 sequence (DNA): TGTGCCAGCAGCCAAGCCGGGGCCTACGAGCAGTACTTC.

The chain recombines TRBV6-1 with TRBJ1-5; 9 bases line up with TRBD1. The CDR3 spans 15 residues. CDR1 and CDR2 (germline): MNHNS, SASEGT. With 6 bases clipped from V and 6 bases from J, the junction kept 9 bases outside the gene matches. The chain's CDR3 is CASREDRGRGQPQHF. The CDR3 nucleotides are TGTGCCAGCAGGGAGGACAGGGGCCGAGGTCAGCCCCAGCATTTT.

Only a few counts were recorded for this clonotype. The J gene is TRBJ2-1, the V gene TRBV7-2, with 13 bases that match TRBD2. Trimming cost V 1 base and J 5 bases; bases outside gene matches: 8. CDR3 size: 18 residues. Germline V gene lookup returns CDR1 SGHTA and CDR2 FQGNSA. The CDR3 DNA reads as TGTGCCAGCAGCTTAGGACTAGCGGGAGGCAGTCGGGACAATGAGCAGTTCTTC. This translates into CASSLGLAGGSRDNEQFF.

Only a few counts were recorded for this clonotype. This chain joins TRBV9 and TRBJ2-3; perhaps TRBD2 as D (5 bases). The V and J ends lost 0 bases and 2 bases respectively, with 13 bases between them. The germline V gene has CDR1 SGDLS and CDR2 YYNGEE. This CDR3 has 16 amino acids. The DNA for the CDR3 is TGTGCCAGCAGCGTAGAAGCGGCTACCCTCACAGATACGCAGTATTTT. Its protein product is CASSVEAATLTDTQYF.

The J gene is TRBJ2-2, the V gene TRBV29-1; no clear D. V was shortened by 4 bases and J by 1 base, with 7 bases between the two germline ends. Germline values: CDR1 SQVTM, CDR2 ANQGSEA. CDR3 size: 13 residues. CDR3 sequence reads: CSVGTENTGELFF. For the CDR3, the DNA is TGCAGCGTTGGGACGGAGAACACCGGGGAGCTGTTTTTT.

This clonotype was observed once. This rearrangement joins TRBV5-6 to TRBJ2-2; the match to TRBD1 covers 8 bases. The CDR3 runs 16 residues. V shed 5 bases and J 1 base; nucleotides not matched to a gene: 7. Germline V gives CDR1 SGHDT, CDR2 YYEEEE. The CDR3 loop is CASSYLTGENTGELFF. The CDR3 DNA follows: TGTGCCAGCAGTTACCTGACAGGGGAGAACACCGGGGAGCTGTTTTTT.

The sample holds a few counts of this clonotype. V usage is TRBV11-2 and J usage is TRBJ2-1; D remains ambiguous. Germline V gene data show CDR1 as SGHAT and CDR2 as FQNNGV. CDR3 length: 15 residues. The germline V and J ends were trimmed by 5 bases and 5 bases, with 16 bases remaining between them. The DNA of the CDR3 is TGTGCCAGCAGCAGAGATAACCTGGGGAACAATGAGCAGTTCTTC. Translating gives CASSRDNLGNNEQFF.

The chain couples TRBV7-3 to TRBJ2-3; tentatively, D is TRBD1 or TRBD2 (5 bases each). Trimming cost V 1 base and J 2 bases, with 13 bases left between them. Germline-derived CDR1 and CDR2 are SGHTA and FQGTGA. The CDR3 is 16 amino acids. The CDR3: CASSLIGGLPTDTQYF. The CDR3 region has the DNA TGTGCCAGCAGCTTAATTGGGGGTTTACCCACAGATACGCAGTATTTT.

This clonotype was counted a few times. This chain's CDR3 is CASSLGQGYRNEQFF. CDR3 nucleotide sequence: TGTGCCAGCAGCTTAGGACAGGGGTATCGGAATGAGCAGTTCTTC. The chain carries TRBV13 and TRBJ2-1; 7 bases are a match to TRBD1. V was clipped by 0 bases and J by 7 bases; unmatched bases: 6. The CDR3 is made up of 15 amino acids. The germline V gene encodes CDR1 PRHDT and CDR2 FYEKMQ (reference sequence).

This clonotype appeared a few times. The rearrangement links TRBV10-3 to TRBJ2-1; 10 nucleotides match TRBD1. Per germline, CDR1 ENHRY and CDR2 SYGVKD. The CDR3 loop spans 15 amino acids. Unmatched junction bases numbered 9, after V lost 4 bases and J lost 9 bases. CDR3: CAISGPRQGAGEQFF. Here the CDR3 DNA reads TGTGCCATCAGTGGGCCCCGACAGGGGGCAGGTGAGCAGTTCTTC.